This T cell receptor beta chain was recovered during a study of early T cells in non-severe SARS-CoV-2 infection. For the study at large: Sequencing input comprised bulk RNA from unsorted whole blood; chain pairing was not available. The study's findings and limits: The study's VDJdb matching favored anti-spike CD8 responses and missed private and CD4 specificities.

TCRdb reprocessed the 5' RACE reads via MiXCR and lists one record per CDR3 protein. This repertoire shows about 27,000 distinct CDR3 sequences, around 5.4% found once; its top ten account for 0.92%. A note on this clonotype: The antigen is unknown.

Germline CDR1 SGHTA, CDR2 FQGNSA. V lost 6 bases and J lost 1; bases outside the gene matches: 5. The length of the CDR3 is 15 residues. The rearrangement uses TRBV7-2 and TRBJ1-5; 8 bases map to TRBD1. This TCR was sampled from an adult who was a healthcare worker with PCR-confirmed SARS-CoV-2 infection or an uninfected control (not recorded which). Sequenced material: whole blood. CDR3 sequence (DNA): TGTGCCAGCAGGCGACAGGGGCGAAGCAATCAGCCCCAGCATTTT. It encodes CASRRQGRSNQPQHF.